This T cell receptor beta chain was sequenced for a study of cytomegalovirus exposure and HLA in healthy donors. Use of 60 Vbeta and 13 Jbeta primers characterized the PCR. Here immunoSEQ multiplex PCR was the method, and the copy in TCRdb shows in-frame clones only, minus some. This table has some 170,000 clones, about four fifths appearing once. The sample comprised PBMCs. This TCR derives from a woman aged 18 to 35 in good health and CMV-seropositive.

The DNA of the CDR3 is TGTGCCAGCAGCCCCACGCCAAGGGGTCCCCGGGGGAATGAGCAGTTCTTC. It codes for CASSPTPRGPRGNEQFF. The chain recombines TRBV11-2 with TRBJ2-1, with D perhaps TRBD2 (6 bases). Germline V gene sequence: CDR1 SGHAT, CDR2 FQNNGV. This CDR3 has 17 amino acids. The V gene lost 5 bases and the J gene lost 7 bases, with 24 bases spanning the gap.